Below are 10 T cell receptor beta chains sequenced from a single sample in a study of Ad26.COV2.S vaccination and SARS-CoV-2 variants. The treatment here: around 19 received Ad26.COV2.S at low or high dose, single or two shots; five or six received placebo; per-sample allocation not given. Specimens were obtained on day 63 following the first vaccine or placebo injection. Only in-frame clones appear in the TCRdb table, and some are missing; sequencing was by immunoSEQ multiplex PCR. This table holds 450,000 to 550,000 clones, around 89% found once. Sequencing used peripheral blood, obtained in a trial of Ad26.COV2.S vaccine versus placebo. Receptors were obtained from a person aged 18 to 65 who received the Ad26.COV2.S COVID-19 vaccine or a placebo.

To note about this clone: The sample contains more than one DNA sequence encoding this CDR3. This chain links TRBV29-1 with TRBJ2-3; no definite D call. This CDR3 spans 14 amino acids. Deletions cut 4 bases from V and 0 bases from J, with 11 bases between. Germline V gives CDR1 SQVTM, CDR2 ANQGSEA. The CDR3 loop reads CSVVRAGSTDTQYF. The CDR3 DNA reads TGCAGCGTTGTAAGGGCCGGTAGCACAGATACGCAGTATTTT.

This chain joins TRBV20-1 and TRBJ1-2, with a tentative D call TRBD1 (6 bases). Between the trimmed V and J ends, which lost 6 bases and 6 bases, there was a span of 11 bases. CDR3 size: 11 residues. Germline V lookup: CDR1 DFQATT, CDR2 SNEGSKA (reference sequence). For the CDR3, the DNA is TGCAGTGCCCCGACAGGACATGGCTACACCTTC. This translates into CSAPTGHGYTF.

V gene TRBV30 combines with J gene TRBJ1-2; a possible D gene is TRBD1 (6 bases). V lost 3 bases and J lost 2, with 16 bases in between. The CDR3 runs to 15 residues. The germline CDR1 and CDR2 sequences are GTSNPN and SVGIG (reference sequence). This CDR3 is CAWSRSRGFNYGYTF. CDR3 in DNA: TGTGCCTGGAGCCGATCCAGGGGATTCAACTATGGCTACACCTTC.

The rearrangement links TRBV3-1 (or the pseudogene TRBV3-2) to TRBJ2-7; 10 positions match TRBD2. This CDR3 contains 16 residues. With 0 bases clipped from V and 1 base from J, the junction kept 3 bases outside the gene matches. The germline gives CDR1 LGHDT, CDR2 YNNKEL (reference sequence). The CDR3 region is CASSQELAGTSYEQYF. DNA of the CDR3: TGTGCCAGCAGCCAAGAACTAGCGGGAACTTCCTACGAGCAGTACTTC.

Notes on this clone: The same CDR3 can be traced to other DNA sequences in this sample. This chain uses TRBV11-3 with TRBJ1-1, with D hard to call. Germline-derived CDR1 and CDR2 are SGHNT and YENEEA. V was cut by 2 bases and J by 1 base, with 5 bases left in between. The CDR3 extends over 13 amino acids. CDR3 in DNA: TGTGCCAGCAGCTTAACCGGGAACACTGAAGCTTTCTTT. Translated: CASSLTGNTEAFF.

V is TRBV5-1 and J is TRBJ2-3; TRBD2 might be the D (5 bases). Germline V lookup: CDR1 SGHRS, CDR2 YFSETQ. Trimming shortened V by 2 bases and J by 1 base, and 8 bases separated the two germline ends. This CDR3 spans 14 amino acids. The DNA of the CDR3 is TGCGCCAGCAGCTTCGGGGATGGCACAGATACGCAGTATTTT. Residues: CASSFGDGTDTQYF.

The V gene is TRBV6-1, the J gene TRBJ1-2; possibly TRBD1 for D (5 bases). This CDR3 contains 16 residues. V shed 2 bases and J shed 2 bases, with 15 bases lying between them. Germline V gives CDR1 MNHNS, CDR2 SASEGT. CDR3 bases: TGTGCCAGCAGTGAAATATTTTGGGGCAGGAACTATGGCTACACCTTC. It specifies CASSEIFWGRNYGYTF.

This chain uses TRBV7-2 with TRBJ1-3; maybe TRBD1 (6 bases). This CDR3 has 15 residues. CDR1 and CDR2 from the germline V gene are SGHTA and FQGNSA. Between the trimmed V and J ends, which lost 7 bases and 3 bases, there was a span of 16 bases. The CDR3: CASKGGGAFGNTIYF. In nucleotides, the CDR3 is TGTGCCAGCAAAGGAGGGGGGGCGTTTGGAAACACCATATATTTT.

The CDR3 loop reads CAISVVAGGHGDTQYF. The CDR3 DNA sequence: TGTGCCATCAGTGTTGTAGCGGGGGGGCATGGAGATACGCAGTATTTT. The V gene is TRBV10-3, the J gene TRBJ2-3; 11 bases agree with TRBD2. With V trimmed by 4 bases and J by 5 bases, 8 bases remained unmatched. The CDR3 covers 16 residues. Germline-derived CDR1 and CDR2 are ENHRY and SYGVKD.

V and J are TRBV4-1 and TRBJ1-2, with D hard to call. Looked up from germline, CDR1 is MGHRA and CDR2 is YSYEKL. This CDR3 is built from 16 residues. The V and J ends lost 1 base and 2 bases respectively, with 14 bases between them. The CDR3 coding sequence is TGCGCCAGCAGCCAAGTTCTGATGAGACCCAACTATGGCTACACCTTC. Residues: CASSQVLMRPNYGYTF.